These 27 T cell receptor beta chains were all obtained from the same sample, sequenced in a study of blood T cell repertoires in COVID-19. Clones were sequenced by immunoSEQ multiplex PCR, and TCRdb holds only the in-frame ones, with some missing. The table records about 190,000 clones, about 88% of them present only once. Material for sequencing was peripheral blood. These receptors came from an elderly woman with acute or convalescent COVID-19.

Here the CDR3 reads CASSPGTGIYGYTF. CDR3 DNA sequence: TGTGCCAGCAGCCCCGGGACAGGGATATATGGCTACACCTTC. The rearrangement uses TRBV7-2 and TRBJ1-2; 9 bases align to TRBD1. The CDR3 is 14 residues long. After removal of 5 bases from V and 5 bases from J, the junction contained 6 bases not matched to a gene. Germline V gene lookup returns CDR1 SGHTA and CDR2 FQGNSA.

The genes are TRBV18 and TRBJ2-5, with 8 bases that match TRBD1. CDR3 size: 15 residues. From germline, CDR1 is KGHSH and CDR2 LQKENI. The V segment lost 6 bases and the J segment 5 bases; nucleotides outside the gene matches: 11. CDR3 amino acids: CASSLRTGYGETQYF. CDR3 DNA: TGTGCCAGCTCTTTACGGACAGGGTATGGGGAGACCCAGTACTTC.

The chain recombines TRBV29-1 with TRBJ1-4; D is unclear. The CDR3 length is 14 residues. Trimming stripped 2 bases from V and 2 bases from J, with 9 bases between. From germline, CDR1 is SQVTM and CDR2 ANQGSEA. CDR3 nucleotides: TGCAGCGTTGAAAGCGGGGTGACTAATGAAAAACTGTTTTTT. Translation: CSVESGVTNEKLFF.

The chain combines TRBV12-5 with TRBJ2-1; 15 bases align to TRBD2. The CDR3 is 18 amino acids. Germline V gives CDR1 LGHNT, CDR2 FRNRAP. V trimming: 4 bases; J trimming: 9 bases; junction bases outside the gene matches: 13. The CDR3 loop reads CASGSPPGLAGGPGEQFF. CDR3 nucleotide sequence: TGTGCTAGTGGTTCCCCCCCCGGACTAGCGGGAGGGCCGGGTGAGCAGTTCTTC.

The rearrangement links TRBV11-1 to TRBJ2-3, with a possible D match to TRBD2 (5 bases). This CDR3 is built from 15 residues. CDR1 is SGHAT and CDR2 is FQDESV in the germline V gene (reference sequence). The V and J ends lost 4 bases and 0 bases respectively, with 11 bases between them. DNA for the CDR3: TGTGCCAGCAGCTCACGACTATCTAGCACAGATACGCAGTATTTT. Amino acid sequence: CASSSRLSSTDTQYF.

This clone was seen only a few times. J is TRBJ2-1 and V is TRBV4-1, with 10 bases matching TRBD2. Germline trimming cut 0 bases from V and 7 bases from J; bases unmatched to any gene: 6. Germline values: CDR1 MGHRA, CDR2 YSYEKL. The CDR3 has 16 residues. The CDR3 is CASSQESGRAWNEQFF. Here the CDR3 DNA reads TGCGCCAGCAGCCAAGAGAGCGGGAGGGCTTGGAATGAGCAGTTCTTC.

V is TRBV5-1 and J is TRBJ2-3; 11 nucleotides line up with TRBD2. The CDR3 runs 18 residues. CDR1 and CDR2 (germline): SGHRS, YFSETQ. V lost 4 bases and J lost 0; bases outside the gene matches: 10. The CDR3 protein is CASSLLTTSGTSTDTQYF. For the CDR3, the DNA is TGCGCCAGCAGCCTCCTTACGACTAGCGGGACTAGCACAGATACGCAGTATTTT.

The chain's CDR3 is CASSSGWSTEAFF. CDR3 nucleotides: TGTGCCAGCAGTTCAGGGTGGTCCACTGAAGCTTTCTTT. The chain employs TRBV28 and TRBJ1-1; tentative D call: TRBD1 (5 bases). The CDR3 loop spans 13 amino acids. Germline V gene sequence: CDR1 MDHEN, CDR2 SYDVKM. V dropped 4 bases and J dropped 4 bases, with 10 bases sitting between them.

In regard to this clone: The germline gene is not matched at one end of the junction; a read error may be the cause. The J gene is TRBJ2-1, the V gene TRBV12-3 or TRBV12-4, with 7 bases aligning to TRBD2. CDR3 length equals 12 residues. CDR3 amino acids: CASSLSGTNKVF. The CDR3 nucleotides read TGTGCCAGCAGTTTGTCCGGGACTAACAAGGTCTTC.

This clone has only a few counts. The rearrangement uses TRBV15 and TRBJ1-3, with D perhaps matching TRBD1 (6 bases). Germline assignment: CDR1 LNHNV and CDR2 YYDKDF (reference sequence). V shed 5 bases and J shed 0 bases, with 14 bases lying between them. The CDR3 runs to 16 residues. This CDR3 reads CATSGKGQSSGNTIYF. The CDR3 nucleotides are TGTGCCACCAGCGGTAAAGGACAGAGCTCTGGAAACACCATATATTTT.

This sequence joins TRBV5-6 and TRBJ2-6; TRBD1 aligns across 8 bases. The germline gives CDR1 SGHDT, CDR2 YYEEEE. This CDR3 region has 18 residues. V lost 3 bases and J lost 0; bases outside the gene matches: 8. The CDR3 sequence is CASSSAGTGPSGANVLTF. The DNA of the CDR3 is TGTGCCAGCAGCTCCGCCGGGACAGGCCCCTCTGGGGCCAACGTCCTGACTTTC.

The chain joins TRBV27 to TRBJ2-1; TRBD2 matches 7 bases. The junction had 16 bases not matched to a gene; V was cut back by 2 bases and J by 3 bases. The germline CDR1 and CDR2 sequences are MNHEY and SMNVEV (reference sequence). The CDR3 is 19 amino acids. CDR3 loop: CASSLRPDFRGLDYNEQFF. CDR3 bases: TGTGCCAGCAGTTTAAGGCCTGATTTCCGAGGACTAGACTACAATGAGCAGTTCTTC.

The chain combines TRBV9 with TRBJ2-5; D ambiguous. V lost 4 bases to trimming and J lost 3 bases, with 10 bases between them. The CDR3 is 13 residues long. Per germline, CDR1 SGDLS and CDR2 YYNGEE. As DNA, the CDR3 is TGTGCCAGCAGCTCGAGAGTGGAAGAGACCCAGTACTTC. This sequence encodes CASSSRVEETQYF. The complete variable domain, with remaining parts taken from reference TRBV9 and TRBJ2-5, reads DSGVTQTPKHLITATGQRVTLRCSPRSGDLSVYWYQQSLDQGLQFLIQYYNGEERAKGNILERFSAQQFPDLHSELNLSSLELGDSALYFCASSSRVEETQYFGPGTRLLVL.

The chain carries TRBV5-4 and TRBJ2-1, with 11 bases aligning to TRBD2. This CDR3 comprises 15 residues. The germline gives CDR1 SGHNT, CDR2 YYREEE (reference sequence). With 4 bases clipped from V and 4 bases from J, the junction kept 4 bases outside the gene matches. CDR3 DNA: TGTGCCAGCAGCAAGGGACTAGCGGTTTACAATGAGCAGTTCTTC. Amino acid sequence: CASSKGLAVYNEQFF.

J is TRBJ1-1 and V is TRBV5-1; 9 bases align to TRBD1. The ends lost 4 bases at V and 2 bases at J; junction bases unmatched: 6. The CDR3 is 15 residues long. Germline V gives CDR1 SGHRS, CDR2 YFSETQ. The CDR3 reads CASSVLDRGNTEAFF. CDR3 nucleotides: TGCGCCAGCAGCGTACTGGACAGGGGAAACACTGAAGCTTTCTTT.

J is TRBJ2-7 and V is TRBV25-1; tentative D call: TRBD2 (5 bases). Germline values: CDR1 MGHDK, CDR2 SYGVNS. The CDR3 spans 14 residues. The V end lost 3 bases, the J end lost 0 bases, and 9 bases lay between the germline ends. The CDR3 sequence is CASSESGTSYEQYF. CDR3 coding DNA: TGTGCCAGCAGTGAGAGCGGAACCTCCTACGAGCAGTACTTC.

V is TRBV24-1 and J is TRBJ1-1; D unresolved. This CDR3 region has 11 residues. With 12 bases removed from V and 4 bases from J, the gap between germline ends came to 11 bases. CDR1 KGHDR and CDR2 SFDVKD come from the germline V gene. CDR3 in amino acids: CAPWASTEAFF. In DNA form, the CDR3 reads TGTGCCCCCTGGGCGTCCACTGAAGCTTTCTTT.

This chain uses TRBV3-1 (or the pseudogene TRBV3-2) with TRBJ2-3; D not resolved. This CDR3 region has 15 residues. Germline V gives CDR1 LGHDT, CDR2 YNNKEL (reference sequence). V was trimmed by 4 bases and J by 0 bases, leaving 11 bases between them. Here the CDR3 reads CASSLGYGSTDTQYF. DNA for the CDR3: TGTGCCAGCAGCCTCGGGTATGGGAGCACAGATACGCAGTATTTT.

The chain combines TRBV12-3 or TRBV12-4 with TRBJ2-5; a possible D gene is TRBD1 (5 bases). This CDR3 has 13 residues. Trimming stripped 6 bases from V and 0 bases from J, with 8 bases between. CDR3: CASSRQHQETQYF. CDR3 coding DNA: TGTGCCAGCAGCCGACAGCACCAAGAGACCCAGTACTTC.

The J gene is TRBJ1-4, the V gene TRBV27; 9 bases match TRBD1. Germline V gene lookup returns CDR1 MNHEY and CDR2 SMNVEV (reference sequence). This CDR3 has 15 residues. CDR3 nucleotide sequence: TGTGTCAGAACAGGGGGCCATGGGAGTAATGAAAAACTGTTTTTT. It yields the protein CVRTGGHGSNEKLFF.

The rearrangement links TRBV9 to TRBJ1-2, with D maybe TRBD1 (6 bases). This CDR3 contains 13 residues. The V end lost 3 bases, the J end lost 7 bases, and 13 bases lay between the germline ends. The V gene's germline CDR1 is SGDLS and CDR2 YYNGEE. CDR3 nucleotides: TGTGCCAGCAGCGAGGACAGTCTGGGTGGCTACACCTTC. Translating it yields CASSEDSLGGYTF.

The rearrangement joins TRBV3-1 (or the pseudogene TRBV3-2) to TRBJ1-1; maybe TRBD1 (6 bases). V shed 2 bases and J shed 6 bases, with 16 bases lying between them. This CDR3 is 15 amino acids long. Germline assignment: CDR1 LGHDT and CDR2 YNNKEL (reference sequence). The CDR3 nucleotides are TGTGCCAGCAGCCAAAGAGGGGGGGGTTTTTCTGAAGCTTTCTTT. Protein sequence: CASSQRGGGFSEAFF.

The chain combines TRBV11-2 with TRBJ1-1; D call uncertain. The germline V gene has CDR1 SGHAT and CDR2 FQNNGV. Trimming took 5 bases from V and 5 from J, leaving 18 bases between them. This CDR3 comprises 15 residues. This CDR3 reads CASSLLPVPKTEAFF. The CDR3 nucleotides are TGTGCCAGCAGCCTCCTGCCCGTTCCTAAAACTGAAGCTTTCTTT. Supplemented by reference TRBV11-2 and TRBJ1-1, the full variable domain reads EAGVAQSPRYKIIEKRQSVAFWCNPISGHATLYWYQQILGQGPKLLIQFQNNGVVDDSQLPKDRFSAERLKGVDSTLKIQPAKLEDSAVYLCASSLLPVPKTEAFFGQGTRLTVV.

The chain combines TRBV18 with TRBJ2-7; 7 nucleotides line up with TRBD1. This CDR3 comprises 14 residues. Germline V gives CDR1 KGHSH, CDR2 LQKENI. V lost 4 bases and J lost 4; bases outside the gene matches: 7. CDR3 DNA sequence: TGTGCCAGCTCACTCGGACAGGCGTCGTACGAGCAGTACTTC. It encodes CASSLGQASYEQYF.

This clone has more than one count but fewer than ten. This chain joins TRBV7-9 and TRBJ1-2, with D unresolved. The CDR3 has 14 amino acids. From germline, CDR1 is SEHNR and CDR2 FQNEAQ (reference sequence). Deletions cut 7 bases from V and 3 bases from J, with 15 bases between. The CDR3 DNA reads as TGTGCCAGCACCGAAGACGGAGGCCACTATGGCTACACCTTC. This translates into CASTEDGGHYGYTF.

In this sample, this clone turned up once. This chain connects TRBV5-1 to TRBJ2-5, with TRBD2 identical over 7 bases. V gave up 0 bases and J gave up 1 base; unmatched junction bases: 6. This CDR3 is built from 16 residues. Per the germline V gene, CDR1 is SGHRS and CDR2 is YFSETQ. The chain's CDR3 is CASSLALGEGQETQYF. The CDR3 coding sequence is TGCGCCAGCAGCTTGGCCCTTGGGGAGGGCCAAGAGACCCAGTACTTC.

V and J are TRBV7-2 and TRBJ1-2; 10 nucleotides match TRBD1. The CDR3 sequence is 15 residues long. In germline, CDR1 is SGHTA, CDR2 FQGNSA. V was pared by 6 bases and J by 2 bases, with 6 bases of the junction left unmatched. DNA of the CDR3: TGTGCCAGCAGTTTAAGACAGGGGGCGAACTATGGCTACACCTTC. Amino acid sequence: CASSLRQGANYGYTF. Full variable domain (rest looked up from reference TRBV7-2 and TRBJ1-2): GAGVSQSPSNKVTEKGKDVELRCDPISGHTALYWYRQSLGQGLEFLIYFQGNSAPDKSGLPSDRFSAERTGGSVSTLTIQRTQQEDSAVYLCASSLRQGANYGYTFGSGTRLTVV.